Below are 11 T cell receptor beta chains sequenced from a single sample in a study of OX40 agonist ivuxolimab in advanced cancers. Sequencing used immunoSEQ multiplex PCR; TCRdb keeps in-frame clones, though not all of them. This table has about 30,000 clones, roughly 88% appearing once. Sequencing used CD4+ or CD8+ T cells sorted from blood, obtained in a trial of the OX40 agonist ivuxolimab. These TCRs come from an adult with an advanced solid tumor such as melanoma, head and neck, liver or kidney cancer.

The V gene is TRBV29-1, the J gene TRBJ1-4, with D tentatively TRBD1 (5 bases). With 1 base removed from V and 8 bases from J, the gap between germline ends came to 11 bases. CDR3 length: 13 residues. Germline CDR1 reads SQVTM; CDR2 reads ANQGSEA. The chain's CDR3 is CSVEVRAGEKLFF. DNA of the CDR3: TGCAGCGTTGAAGTCAGGGCGGGGGAAAAACTGTTTTTT.

This clone was seen only once. Here the CDR3 reads CASSEGLAPYNEQFF. The CDR3 region has the DNA TGTGCCAGCAGTGAAGGACTCGCCCCTTACAATGAGCAGTTCTTC. This chain links TRBV2 with TRBJ2-7; D gene unclear. The J call may be mistaken, given a closer DNA end match to TRBJ2-1. The CDR3 contains 15 residues. Germline V lookup: CDR1 SNHLY, CDR2 FYNNEI.

This chain links TRBV6-1 with TRBJ2-1, with D tentatively TRBD1 (5 bases). Trimming pared 4 bases from V and 2 bases from J, leaving 12 bases between. The germline gives CDR1 MNHNS, CDR2 SASEGT. The length of the CDR3 is 15 residues. The CDR3 loop reads CASSGRQNPYNEQFF. CDR3 sequence (DNA): TGTGCCAGCAGTGGACGACAGAACCCCTACAATGAGCAGTTCTTC.

This rearrangement joins TRBV6-5 to TRBJ2-3; D is ambiguous. Germline CDR1 and CDR2: MNHEY and SVGAGI. Trimming left V 0 bases short and J 6 bases short, with 13 bases between. The CDR3 is made up of 15 amino acids. The CDR3 sequence is CASSYSSLGDDTQYF. In nucleotides, the CDR3 is TGTGCCAGCAGTTACTCGAGTCTAGGTGATGATACGCAGTATTTT.

The rearrangement uses TRBV15 and TRBJ2-3, with D perhaps assigned TRBD1 or TRBD2 (5 bases each). Trimming shortened V by 0 bases and J by 7 bases, and 17 bases separated the two germline ends. The CDR3 is 16 amino acids. Germline V gene lookup returns CDR1 LNHNV and CDR2 YYDKDF (reference sequence). The CDR3 DNA follows: TGTGCCACCAGCAGAGATCTGGGTGGCCTGGGACATACGCAGTATTTT. Translating gives CATSRDLGGLGHTQYF.

J is TRBJ2-1 and V is TRBV5-6, with a weak D call TRBD2 (6 bases). The ends were cut back, 4 bases at V and 3 bases at J, with 17 bases in the middle. The CDR3 has 16 amino acids. Germline values: CDR1 SGHDT, CDR2 YYEEEE. The CDR3 DNA is TGTGCCAGCAGCCCGGCTTTTAAGCGGGTCTACAATGAGCAGTTCTTC. This codes for CASSPAFKRVYNEQFF.

V usage is TRBV6-1 and J usage is TRBJ1-5; D remains unclear. The CDR3 loop spans 16 amino acids. Germline CDR1 is MNHNS and CDR2 is SASEGT. Trimming shortened V by 2 bases and J by 3 bases, and 14 bases separated the two germline ends. CDR3 amino acids: CASSETSDPLNQPQHF. Written as DNA, the CDR3 is TGTGCCAGCAGTGAAACATCGGACCCCCTCAATCAGCCCCAGCATTTT.

This chain joins TRBV7-6 and TRBJ2-7; TRBD2 is a possible D gene (5 bases). The V gene lost 5 bases and the J gene lost 2 bases, with 16 bases spanning the gap. The germline V gene has CDR1 SGHVS and CDR2 FNYEAQ. This CDR3 has 15 residues. The CDR3 DNA reads as TGTGCCAGCAGCGATGGCAAGGGAGCCCCCTACGAGCAGTACTTC. It specifies CASSDGKGAPYEQYF.

The V call is TRBV6-5, the J call TRBJ1-2; 8 bases agree with TRBD1. J gave up 1 base and V 7 bases, and 8 bases lay outside the gene matches. This CDR3 is 15 amino acids long. In germline, CDR1 is MNHEY, CDR2 SVGAGI. CDR3 loop: CASMRQGSVNYGYTF. CDR3 sequence (DNA): TGTGCCAGCATGAGACAGGGGTCTGTTAACTATGGCTACACCTTC.

This clone was found once. The V and J genes are TRBV4-1 and TRBJ2-7, with 13 bases identical to TRBD2. CDR1 is MGHRA, CDR2 YSYEKL, per germline. The CDR3 sequence is 17 residues long. The V and J ends lost 1 base and 2 bases, in that order; junction bases with no gene match: 5. CDR3 protein: CASSQVSGLAGAYEQYF. The CDR3 coding sequence is TGCGCCAGCAGCCAAGTGAGTGGACTAGCGGGGGCCTACGAGCAGTACTTC.

By its share, this clone is medium-sized. V usage is TRBV28 and J usage is TRBJ2-5; the D is unclear. V was pared by 6 bases and J by 4 bases, with 12 bases between. CDR1 and CDR2 (germline): MDHEN, SYDVKM. The CDR3 covers 13 residues. The CDR3 bases are TGTGCCAGCAGCCCGAATTGGGGAGAGACCCAGTACTTC. It encodes CASSPNWGETQYF.